The T cell receptor beta chain described here comes from a study of blood T cell repertoires in COVID-19. Overall study context: Acute-phase and convalescent COVID-19 samples originated in the United States, Italy and Spain.

CDR1 is MNHEY, CDR2 SMNVEV, per germline (reference sequence). This CDR3 spans 14 amino acids. Germline trimming cut 3 bases from V and 4 bases from J; bases unmatched to any gene: 4. Only a few counts were recorded for this clone. The authors' processing: Amplification from reference gene primers served as the basis for estimated nucleated cell counts. The assay was immunoSEQ multiplex PCR, and TCRdb's table has in-frame clones only and misses some. The DNA gave D and trimming, while V, J and clone size come from that table. The sample holds 85,000 to 95,000 clones, 76% seen once. The sample consisted of peripheral blood. The sequence was obtained from a man in his 70s with acute or convalescent COVID-19. The genes are TRBV27 and TRBJ1-2; TRBD1 agrees at 8 bases. The CDR3 sequence: CASSFRGQGYGYTF. As DNA, the CDR3 is TGTGCCAGCAGTTTCCGCGGACAGGGCTATGGCTACACCTTC.